This is a list of T cell receptor beta chains from one sample in a study of blood T cell repertoires in COVID-19. Libraries were prepared by immunoSEQ multiplex PCR; TCRdb keeps only in-frame clonotypes and omits some of them. The profile covers about 100,000 clones, with roughly 90% appearing a single time and about 1.9% taken by the ten largest. Sequenced material: peripheral blood. The receptors stem from a man in his fifties or sixties with active COVID-19. CDR3s include the opening cysteine and the closing phenylalanine or tryptophan. The order of the fields is D gene, V gene, clone size, J gene, CDR3 DNA, CDR3 protein. The D gene is left open where the match is weak. Only some rows state a clone size, as once, few, many or a class for expanded clones.

TRBD2	TRBV3-1/TRBV3-2	NA	TRBJ2-5	TGTGCCAGCAGCCAGGCTATAGCGGGAGGAGAGACCCAGTACTTC	CASSQAIAGGETQYF
NA	TRBV6-5	NA	TRBJ2-2	TGTGCCAGCAGGCCACCACGGGGTATCGGGGAGCTGTTTTTT	CASRPPRGIGELFF
NA	TRBV6-5	NA	TRBJ1-5	TGTGCCAGCAGGGAGGGGTCTCAGCCCCAGCATTTT	CASREGSQPQHF
TRBD2	TRBV5-4	once	TRBJ2-1	TGTGCCAGCAGCTTGGTGGAGCGGGGTGAGCAGTTCTTC	CASSLVERGEQFF
TRBD2	TRBV2	NA	TRBJ2-1	TGTGCCAGCCTGGGCCTACTAGCGAACAATGAGCAGTTCTTC	CASLGLLANNEQFF
NA	TRBV10-3	NA	TRBJ2-1	TGTGCCATCAGGGAGAATCAGGGGTACAATGAGCAGTTCTTC	CAIRENQGYNEQFF
TRBD2	TRBV27	NA	TRBJ2-3	TGTGCCAGCAGGAGACTAGCGGGAGGGCCAGATACGCAGTATTTT	CASRRLAGGPDTQYF
TRBD1	TRBV7-9	NA	TRBJ1-2	TGTGCCAGCAGCACGGCCGGGACAGCGGTCGATGGCTACACCTTC	CASSTAGTAVDGYTF
NA	TRBV10-3	NA	TRBJ1-5	TGTGCCATCAGTGATCCAGGTAATCAGCCCCAGCATTTT	CAISDPGNQPQHF
NA	TRBV5-1	NA	TRBJ2-1	TGCGCCAGCAGCTTGGAACCGGGGGAGTACAATGAGCAGTTCTTC	CASSLEPGEYNEQFF
TRBD1	TRBV3-1/TRBV3-2	NA	TRBJ2-5	TGTGCCAGCAGCCGAGACAGGGGCGAGACCCAGTACTTC	CASSRDRGETQYF
TRBD2	TRBV29-1	NA	TRBJ2-1	TGCAGCGTTGACTCGTCTCTAGCGGGAGCCGTCTTC	CSVDSSLAGAVF
NA	TRBV15	NA	TRBJ1-2	TGTGCCACCAGCAGAGATCTAGGGGGGGGCTATGGCTACACCTTC	CATSRDLGGGYGYTF
TRBD1	TRBV11-2	NA	TRBJ2-5	TGTGCCAGCAGCTACCGGGACAGGGAAAAAGAGACCCAGTACTTC	CASSYRDREKETQYF
TRBD1	TRBV5-1	few	TRBJ2-2	TGCGCCAGCAGCGGGCGTCAGGGGGCGAACACCGGGGAGCTGTTTTTT	CASSGRQGANTGELFF
NA	TRBV6-5	NA	TRBJ1-6	TGTGCCAGCATGACCCCCGGGGGGGTATTGTCACCCCTCCACTTT	CASMTPGGVLSPLHF
TRBD1	TRBV29-1	NA	TRBJ1-4	TGCAGCGTTGAAGGGACAGGGGAGTCTAATGAAAAACTGTTTTTT	CSVEGTGESNEKLFF
NA	TRBV24-1	NA	TRBJ1-1	TGTGCCACCCCCCGAGAGAACACTGAAGCTTTCTTT	CATPRENTEAFF
TRBD2	TRBV9	NA	TRBJ2-1	TGTGCCAGCAGCGATAGCGGGAGCTCCTACAATGAGCAGTTCTTC	CASSDSGSSYNEQFF
NA	TRBV5-1	NA	TRBJ2-1	TGCGCCAGCAGCTTGGAGGGGACCTACAATGAGCAGTTCTTC	CASSLEGTYNEQFF
TRBD1	TRBV5-1	few	TRBJ1-5	TGCGCCAGCAGCTTGCGAGGACAGGGCCAGCCCCAGCATTTT	CASSLRGQGQPQHF
TRBD2	TRBV15	NA	TRBJ2-1	TGTGCCACCAGCTCGGGAGGTTGGGTAAATGAGCAGTTCTTC	CATSSGGWVNEQFF